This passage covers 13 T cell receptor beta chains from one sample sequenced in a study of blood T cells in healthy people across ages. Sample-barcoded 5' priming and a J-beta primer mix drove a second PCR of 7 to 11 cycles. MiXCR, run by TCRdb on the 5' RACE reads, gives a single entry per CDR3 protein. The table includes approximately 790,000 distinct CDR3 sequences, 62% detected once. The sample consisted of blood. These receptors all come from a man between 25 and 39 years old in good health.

The CDR3 region has the DNA TGTGCCAGCAGCTCGGGGGCCTTGGGCGAGCAGTACTTC. It specifies CASSSGALGEQYF. This chain uses TRBV7-3 with TRBJ2-7; the D gene could be TRBD1 or TRBD2 (6 bases each). The CDR3 loop spans 13 amino acids. Trimming stripped 4 bases from V and 6 bases from J, with 13 bases between. Germline V CDR1 and CDR2: SGHTA, FQGTGA. The full variable domain, rest sourced from reference TRBV7-3 and TRBJ2-7, is GAGVSQTPSNKVTEKGKYVELRCDPISGHTALYWYRQSLGQGPEFLIYFQGTGAADDSGLPNDRFFAVRPEGSVSTLKIQRTERGDSAVYLCASSSGALGEQYFGPGTRLTVT.

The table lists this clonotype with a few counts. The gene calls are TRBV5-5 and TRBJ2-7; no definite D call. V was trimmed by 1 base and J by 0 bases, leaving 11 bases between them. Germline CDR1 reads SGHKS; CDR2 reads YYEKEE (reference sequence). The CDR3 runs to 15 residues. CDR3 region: CASSLSAFTSYEQYF. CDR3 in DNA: TGTGCCAGCAGCTTGTCGGCGTTTACCTCCTACGAGCAGTACTTC.

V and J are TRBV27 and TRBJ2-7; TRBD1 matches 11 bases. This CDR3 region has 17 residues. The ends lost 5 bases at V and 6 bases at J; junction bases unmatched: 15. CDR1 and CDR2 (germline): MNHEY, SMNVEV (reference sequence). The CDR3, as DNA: TGTGCCAGCAGTCCGCCATCCATGGACAGGGGGCCGCTCGAGCAGTACTTC. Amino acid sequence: CASSPPSMDRGPLEQYF.

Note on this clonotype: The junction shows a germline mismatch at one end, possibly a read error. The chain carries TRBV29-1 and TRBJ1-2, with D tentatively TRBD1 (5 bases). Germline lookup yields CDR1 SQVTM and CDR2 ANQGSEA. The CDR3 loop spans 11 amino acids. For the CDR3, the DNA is TGCAGCGTGGAAGCTCAGGGTGGCTACACCTTC. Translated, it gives CSVEAQGGYTF.

For the CDR3, the DNA is TGTGCCAGCAGCCCGCAGGCCGATATTCCCCTCCCGCAGTATTTT. Translation gives CASSPQADIPLPQYF. The chain couples TRBV5-5 to TRBJ2-3; D gene uncertain. Trimming shortened V by 4 bases and J by 10 bases, and 22 bases separated the two germline ends. Germline V CDR1 and CDR2: SGHKS, YYEKEE (reference sequence). This CDR3 contains 15 residues.

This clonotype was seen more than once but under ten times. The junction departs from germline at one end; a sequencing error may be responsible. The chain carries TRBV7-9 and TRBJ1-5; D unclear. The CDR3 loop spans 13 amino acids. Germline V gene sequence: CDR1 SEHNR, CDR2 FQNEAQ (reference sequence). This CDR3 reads CASSLGGSQPQHF. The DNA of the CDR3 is TGCGCCAGCAGCTTGGGAGGGTCTCAGCCCCAGCATTTT.

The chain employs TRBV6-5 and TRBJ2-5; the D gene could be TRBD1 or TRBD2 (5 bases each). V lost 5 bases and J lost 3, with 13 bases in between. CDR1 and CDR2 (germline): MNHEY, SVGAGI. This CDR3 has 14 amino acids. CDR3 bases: TGTGCCAGCAGTAAGGGGTTCGGGAAAGAGACCCAGTACTTC. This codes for CASSKGFGKETQYF.

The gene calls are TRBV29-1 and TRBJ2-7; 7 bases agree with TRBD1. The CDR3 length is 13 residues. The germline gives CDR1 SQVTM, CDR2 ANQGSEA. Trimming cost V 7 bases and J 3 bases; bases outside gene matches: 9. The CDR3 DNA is TGCAGCGGACTGATTAGGGACAGCTACGAGCAGTACTTC. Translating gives CSGLIRDSYEQYF.

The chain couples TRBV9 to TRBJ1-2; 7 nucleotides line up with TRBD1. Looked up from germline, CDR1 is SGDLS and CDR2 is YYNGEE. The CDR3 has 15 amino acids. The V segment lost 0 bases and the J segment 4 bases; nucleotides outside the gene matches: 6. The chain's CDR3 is CASSVEARGVYGYTF. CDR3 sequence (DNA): TGTGCCAGCAGCGTAGAGGCCAGGGGGGTCTATGGCTACACCTTC.

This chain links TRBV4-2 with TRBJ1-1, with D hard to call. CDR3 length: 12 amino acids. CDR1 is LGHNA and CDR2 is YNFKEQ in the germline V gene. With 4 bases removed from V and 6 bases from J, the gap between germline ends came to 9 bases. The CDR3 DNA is TGTGCCAGCAGCCGAGGTGGGGCTGAAGCTTTCTTT. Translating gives CASSRGGAEAFF.

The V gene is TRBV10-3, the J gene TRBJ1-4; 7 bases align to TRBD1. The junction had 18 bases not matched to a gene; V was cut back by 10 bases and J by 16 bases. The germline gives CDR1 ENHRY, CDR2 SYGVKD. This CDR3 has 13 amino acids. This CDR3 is CATSGDSAPFRFF. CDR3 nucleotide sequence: TGTGCCACATCGGGGGACAGTGCCCCTTTCCGGTTTTTT.

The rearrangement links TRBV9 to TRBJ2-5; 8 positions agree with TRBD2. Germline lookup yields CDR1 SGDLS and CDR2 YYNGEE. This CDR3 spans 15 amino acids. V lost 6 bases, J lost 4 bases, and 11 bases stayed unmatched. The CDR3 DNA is TGTGCCAGCACCTACGGGGGGGGAGAGGGAGAGACCCAGTACTTC. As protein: CASTYGGGEGETQYF.

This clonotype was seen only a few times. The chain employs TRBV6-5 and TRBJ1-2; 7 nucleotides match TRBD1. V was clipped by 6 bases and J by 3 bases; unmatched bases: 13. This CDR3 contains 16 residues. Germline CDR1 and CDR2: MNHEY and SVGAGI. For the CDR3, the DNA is TGTGCCAGCAGCCCAAAGACAGGGATTGAGCACTATGGCTACACCTTC. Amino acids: CASSPKTGIEHYGYTF.